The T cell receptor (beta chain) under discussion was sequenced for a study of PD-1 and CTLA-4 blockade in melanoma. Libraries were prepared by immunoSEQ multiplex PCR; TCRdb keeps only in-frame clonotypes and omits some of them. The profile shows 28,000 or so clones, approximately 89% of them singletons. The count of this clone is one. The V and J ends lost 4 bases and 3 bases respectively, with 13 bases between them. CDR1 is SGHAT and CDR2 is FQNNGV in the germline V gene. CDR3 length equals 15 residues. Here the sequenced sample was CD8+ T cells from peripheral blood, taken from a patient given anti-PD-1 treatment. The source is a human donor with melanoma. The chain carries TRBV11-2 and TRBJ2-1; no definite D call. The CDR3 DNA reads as TGTGCCAGCAGCTCTGACCGAGACATCTACAATGAGCAGTTCTTC. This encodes CASSSDRDIYNEQFF.